Listed below are T cell receptor beta chains from one sample, sequenced in a study of cytomegalovirus exposure and HLA in healthy donors. TCRdb's table, derived via immunoSEQ multiplex PCR, lists solely in-frame clones and lacks some. The sample has roughly 110,000 clones, 82% seen once. The sample was PBMCs. The receptor set was obtained from a man aged 30-40 years in good health and CMV-seropositive. The CDR3 runs from the conserved cysteine through the conserved F or W. D genes are given only for firm matches. Only part of the rows carry a size: once, few, many, or a class if the clone is expanded.

cdr3_nt cdr3_aa d_call clone_size j_call v_call
TGCGCCAGCAGCCCTGGAGGCAGCGGGGGGGCCTGGGATGAGCAGTTCTTC CASSPGGSGGAWDEQFF TRBD2 - TRBJ2-1 TRBV5-1
TGTGCCAGCAGCATCCGGACTGCTGGAAACACCATATATTTT CASSIRTAGNTIYF - - TRBJ1-3 TRBV5-8
TGCAGCGTTGATGGGCAGGGAAGTAACTATGGCTACACCTTC CSVDGQGSNYGYTF - - TRBJ1-2 TRBV29-1
TGCGCCAGCAGCGGGAAAGTATCTAGCGGGGGGTCCTACGAGCAGTACTTC CASSGKVSSGGSYEQYF TRBD2 - TRBJ2-7 TRBV5-1
TGTGCCAGCAGCCAGGGGGAGACCCAGTACTTC CASSQGETQYF - - TRBJ2-5 TRBV11-3
TGTGCCAGCAGCTCCGGGACTAGCAATGAGCAGTTCTTC CASSSGTSNEQFF TRBD2 - TRBJ2-1 TRBV7-8
TGCGCCAGCAGACGGCAGGCGGGGCCTTCCTACAATGAGCAGTTCTTC CASRRQAGPSYNEQFF - - TRBJ2-1 TRBV4-1
TGTGCCAGCAGCGGAAGGGGACACGGTCTCAATTCACCCCTCCACTTT CASSGRGHGLNSPLHF - - TRBJ1-6 TRBV9
TGCGCCAGCAGCTTGGCCGGCTCTGGGGCCAACGTCCTGACTTTC CASSLAGSGANVLTF - - TRBJ2-6 TRBV5-1
TGTGCCAGCAGTTACCGTTGGGCACTGAACACTGAAGCTTTCTTT CASSYRWALNTEAFF - - TRBJ1-1 TRBV6-5
TGTGCCAGCAGCTTGACAGGGGCTCATGGCTACACCTTC CASSLTGAHGYTF TRBD1 - TRBJ1-2 TRBV5-4
TGTGCCACCAGCGAACACAGGGGTTCCAAAAACAGTCAGTACTTC CATSEHRGSKNSQYF TRBD1 - TRBJ2-4 TRBV15
TGTGCCAGCAGCTTAGCGGGACAGGGCGGAGCTTTCTTT CASSLAGQGGAFF TRBD1 - TRBJ1-1 TRBV7-9
TGTGCCAGCAGCGTTCACGGGGGGGCTGGTGAGCAGTACTTC CASSVHGGAGEQYF TRBD2 - TRBJ2-7 TRBV9
TGTGCCTGGAGCCGGGGGGGCGGGTGGGAGACCCAGTACTTC CAWSRGGGWETQYF TRBD2 once TRBJ2-5 TRBV30
TGTGCCAGCAGCCCACTAGCGGGGGGCGGAGAGACCCAGTACTTC CASSPLAGGGETQYF TRBD2 - TRBJ2-5 TRBV6-1
TGTGCCAGCATGACCCTGGGCCTAGCGGGGTCCGTCACAGATACGCAGTATTTT CASMTLGLAGSVTDTQYF TRBD2 few TRBJ2-3 TRBV27
TGCGCCAGCAGCCAAGATCGTCGGGGGGCCGAGGCAGATACGCAGTATTTT CASSQDRRGAEADTQYF - - TRBJ2-3 TRBV4-1
TGTGCCAGCAGACCAGGGTTGGTGGAGACCCAGTACTTC CASRPGLVETQYF - - TRBJ2-5 TRBV6-5
TGTGCCAGCAGCGCCGGGACAGGGTTGGTTCGTACTGAAGCTTTCTTT CASSAGTGLVRTEAFF TRBD1 - TRBJ1-1 TRBV9
TGTGCCAGCAGCTTAGGGGAGGCGAACACTGAAGCTTTCTTT CASSLGEANTEAFF - - TRBJ1-1 TRBV7-3
TGTGCCAGCAGTTTAACACGGGCGGGTGGCGGGGAGACCCAGTACTTC CASSLTRAGGGETQYF - - TRBJ2-5 TRBV27
TGTGCCAGCAGCTTCGTCTCAGGGGGGCTCTACAATGAGCAGTTCTTC CASSFVSGGLYNEQFF - - TRBJ2-1 TRBV11-2
TGTGCCATCTCTGACACCGGGGAGCTGTTTTTT CAISDTGELFF - - TRBJ2-2 TRBV10-3
TGCGCCAGCAGCCAAGGGCGAGGGTATGGTAGCAATCAGCCCCAGCATTTT CASSQGRGYGSNQPQHF - - TRBJ1-5 TRBV4-1
TGCGCCAGCAGCCCCAGCGGGGCTTACAATGAGCAGTTCTTC CASSPSGAYNEQFF TRBD2 - TRBJ2-1 TRBV5-1
TGTGCCAGCAGCCGGCCGGGTGGCGGGGGGTTTGCCGGGGAGCTGTTTTTT CASSRPGGGGFAGELFF TRBD2 - TRBJ2-2 TRBV4-2
TGTGCCAGCAGCTTAAACGGGGGGACCGGTGAGCAGTTCTTC CASSLNGGTGEQFF TRBD2 - TRBJ2-1 TRBV13
TGTGCCAGCAGTTCCCGGAGCGCTAACTATGGCTACACCTTC CASSSRSANYGYTF - - TRBJ1-2 TRBV28
TGTGCCTGGGGGGGGAGTAACACCGGGGAGCTGTTTTTT CAWGGSNTGELFF - - TRBJ2-2 TRBV30
TGTGCCAGCAGCCCGGGACAGGGGTTTGGCTACACCTTC CASSPGQGFGYTF TRBD1 - TRBJ1-2 TRBV5-6
TGTGCCAGCAGTCCGCCACGGACAGATAATGAAAAACTGTTTTTT CASSPPRTDNEKLFF - - TRBJ1-4 TRBV7-9
TGCGCCAGCAGCACTGGGCAGATCTCTAGCACAGATACGCAGTATTTT CASSTGQISSTDTQYF - - TRBJ2-3 TRBV5-1
TGTGCCAGTAGTATTGGCGGGGGGGCCACCGGGGAGCTGTTTTTT CASSIGGGATGELFF TRBD2 - TRBJ2-2 TRBV19
TGTGCCAGCAGCTCCCCATATGAACTAGCGGGGGGGCTCAATGAGCAGTTCTTC CASSSPYELAGGLNEQFF TRBD2 - TRBJ2-1 TRBV5-4
TGCGCCAGCAGCTTCAGAGGACAGGGAGAGTATGGCTACACCTTC CASSFRGQGEYGYTF TRBD1 - TRBJ1-2 TRBV5-1
TGTGCCAGCAGCCCTGCTCAGGGGCTTAGCAATCAGCCCCAGCATTTT CASSPAQGLSNQPQHF - - TRBJ1-5 TRBV7-6
TGTGCCAGCAGGGGAGGACCCCCCAAAAATGAGCAGTTCTTC CASRGGPPKNEQFF - - TRBJ2-1 TRBV11-3
TGTGCCAGCAGCCCGCCAGCGGGGGAACGGGAGACCCAGTACTTC CASSPPAGERETQYF TRBD2 - TRBJ2-5 TRBV7-2
TGTGCCAGCAGAGCAGGGGTTTGGGACGGCTACACCTTC CASRAGVWDGYTF - - TRBJ1-2 TRBV6-1
TGTGCCATCAGTGAGTCGGGCCACCAAGAGACCCAGTACTTC CAISESGHQETQYF - - TRBJ2-5 TRBV10-3
TGTGCCAGCTCACCAAGGACAGGAGAAGGCTACACCTTC CASSPRTGEGYTF TRBD1 - TRBJ1-2 TRBV18
TGTGCCAGTAGTATAGATGGACCGGACAGGAGGGGGGAAGAGACCCAGTACTTC CASSIDGPDRRGEETQYF - - TRBJ2-5 TRBV19
TGTGCCAGCAGGGAGGACGTGGGTTACGAGCAGTACTTC CASREDVGYEQYF - - TRBJ2-7 TRBV2
TGTGCCAGCTCTTATACACGGCAGGCGGGGGGCTACACCTTC CASSYTRQAGGYTF - - TRBJ1-2 TRBV2
TGTGCCAGCAGTGTGTTTCGGTCTTCCAACGGCCTGACTTTC CASSVFRSSNGLTF - once TRBJ2-6 TRBV2
TGTGCCAGTAGTTCCGACAGGGACGGCTACACCTTC CASSSDRDGYTF TRBD1 few TRBJ1-2 TRBV19
TGTTCCAGCAGCTTAGCAGGCAGGGCTTCCTACAATGAGCAGTTCTTC CSSSLAGRASYNEQFF - - TRBJ2-1 TRBV7-9
TGTGCCAGCAGCCTATCTTTCCTAACAGATACGCAGTATTTT CASSLSFLTDTQYF - once TRBJ2-3 TRBV27
TGTGCCAGCAGCCAAGCTAGGACAGGGGGCGAATGGAACACTGAAGCTTTCTTT CASSQARTGGEWNTEAFF TRBD1 - TRBJ1-1 TRBV14
TGTGCCAGCAGTGAATCCGGGATCGCCCCTGATGAGCAGTTCTTC CASSESGIAPDEQFF - - TRBJ2-1 TRBV6-1
TGCGCCAGCAGCCCCCAGGACAGGGCGGGGGGCTACACCTTC CASSPQDRAGGYTF TRBD1 once TRBJ1-2 TRBV4-1